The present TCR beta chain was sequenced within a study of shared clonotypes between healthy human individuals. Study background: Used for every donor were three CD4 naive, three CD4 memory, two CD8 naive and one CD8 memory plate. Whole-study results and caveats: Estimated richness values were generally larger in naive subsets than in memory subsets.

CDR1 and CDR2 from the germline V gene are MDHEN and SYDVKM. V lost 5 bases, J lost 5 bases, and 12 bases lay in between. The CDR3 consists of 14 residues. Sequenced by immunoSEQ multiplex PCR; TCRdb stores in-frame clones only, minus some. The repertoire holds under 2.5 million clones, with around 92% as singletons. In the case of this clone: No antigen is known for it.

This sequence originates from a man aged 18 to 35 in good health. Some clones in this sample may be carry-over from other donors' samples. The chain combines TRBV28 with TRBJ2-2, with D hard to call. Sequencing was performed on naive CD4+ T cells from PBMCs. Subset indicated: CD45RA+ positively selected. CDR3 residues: CASSIKYRTGELFF. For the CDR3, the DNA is TGTGCCAGCAGTATCAAATACAGAACCGGGGAGCTGTTTTTT.